This T cell receptor (beta chain) was documented in a study of blood T cell repertoires in COVID-19. The CDR3 has 13 amino acids. After removal of 5 bases from V and 5 bases from J, the junction contained 3 bases not matched to a gene. Germline CDR1 and CDR2: SGHTA and FQGTGA. Original processing methods: Estimates of nucleated cell counts were drawn from the amplification of reference gene primers. The assay was immunoSEQ multiplex PCR, and TCRdb's table has in-frame clones only and misses some. That table gives V, J and clone size, and the DNA gave D and trimming. The sample contains around 300,000 clones, 75% to 90% of which appear only once.

The material sequenced was peripheral blood. The V gene is TRBV7-3, the J gene TRBJ2-1; 7 bases match TRBD2. The receptor comes from a man aged 50 to 60 with acute or convalescent COVID-19. The DNA of the CDR3 is TGTGCCAGCAGCCCCGGGGGGAACAATGAGCAGTTCTTC. Its translation: CASSPGGNNEQFF.